This T cell receptor (beta chain) came from a study of T cells in Graves' hyperthyroidism and ophthalmopathy. Study findings and constraints: Stable hyperthyroidism and ophthalmopathy were separated using 13 V-J signatures. Clonotypes that were expanded in thyroid above 0.001 mostly appeared in blood too.

Trimming removed 7 bases from V and 9 bases from J; junction bases left unmatched: 6. The CDR3 sequence is 12 residues long. Germline-derived CDR1 and CDR2 are MNHNS and SASEGT. TCR beta CDR3 regions were amplified from RNA. The TCR CDR3 was amplified in a first-round RT-PCR using the HTBI primer set. From the multiplex PCR reads, TCRdb called clonotypes with MiXCR, one entry per CDR3 protein. The data show more than 300,000 distinct CDR3 sequences, less than 20% seen once. Worth noting for this clonotype: Antigen unknown.

Duration under 3 months, a NOSPECS grade of at least 4, and a Clinical Activity Score of at least 3 characterized the ophthalmopathy patients. The receptor comes from a man younger than 35 with Graves' ophthalmopathy. Sequenced material: blood. The chain has TRBV6-1 and TRBJ1-2; 9 positions match TRBD1. The CDR3 spells CASIAGTGRYTF. CDR3 coding DNA: TGTGCCAGCATCGCCGGGACAGGGCGCTACACCTTC.